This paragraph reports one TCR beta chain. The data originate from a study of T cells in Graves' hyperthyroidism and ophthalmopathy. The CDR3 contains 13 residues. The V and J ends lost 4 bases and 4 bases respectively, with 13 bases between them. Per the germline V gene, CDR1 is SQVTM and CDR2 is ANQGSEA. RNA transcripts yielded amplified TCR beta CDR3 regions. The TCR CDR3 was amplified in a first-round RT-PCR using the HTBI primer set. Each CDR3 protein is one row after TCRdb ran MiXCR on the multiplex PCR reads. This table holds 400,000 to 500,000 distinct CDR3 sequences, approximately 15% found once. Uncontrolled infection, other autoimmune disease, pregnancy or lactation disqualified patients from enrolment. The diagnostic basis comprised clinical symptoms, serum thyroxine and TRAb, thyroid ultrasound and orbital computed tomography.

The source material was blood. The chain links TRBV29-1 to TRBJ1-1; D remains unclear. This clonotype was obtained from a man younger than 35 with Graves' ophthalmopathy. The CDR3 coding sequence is TGCAGCGTTGCCCTACCGGGAACCACTGAAGCTTTCTTT. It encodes CSVALPGTTEAFF.